This TCR beta chain was captured in a study of blood T cell repertoires in COVID-19. Looked up from germline, CDR1 is SNHLY and CDR2 is FYNNEI. This CDR3 contains 14 residues. Trimming took 6 bases from V and 0 from J, leaving 12 bases between them. TCRdb's copy holds only in-frame clones and misses some; the assay was immunoSEQ multiplex PCR. Of approximately 150,000 clones listed, about 80% are singletons. The specimen sequenced was PBMCs or T cells enriched from blood (not recorded which). V gene TRBV2 combines with J gene TRBJ2-7; D may be TRBD2 (6 bases). The sequence was obtained from a woman aged 70-85 years in a cohort exposed to, infected with or recovered from COVID-19 (not recorded which). CDR3 amino acids: CASRKGGDSYEQYF. CDR3 coding DNA: TGTGCCAGCAGGAAAGGAGGGGACTCCTACGAGCAGTACTTC.